This TCR beta chain appears in the sequencing data of a study of cytomegalovirus exposure and HLA in healthy donors. On the study more broadly: Inside one of the first data releases sat roughly 80 million unique TCRs taken from HLA-typed donors. Regarding the study as a whole: A later examination showed that TCR association rates differed by HLA locus, with DRB1 most and HLA-C fewest. A prior analysis recorded that most TCR beta V segments were productive about 87% or about 30% of the time.

Use of 60 Vbeta and 13 Jbeta primers characterized the PCR. Original data processing: Later reanalysis found around 84 million unique TCR beta chains, roughly 9.9 million of them shared. Assay used: immunoSEQ multiplex PCR; TCRdb lists only in-frame clones, some missing. From that table come the V and J calls and clone size; the DNA was used to work out D and trimming. Of 85,000 to 100,000 clones in the sample, over 55% were seen once. Comment on this clone: Its antigen is currently unknown.

The V gene lost 3 bases and the J gene lost 6 bases, with 12 bases spanning the gap. Per germline, CDR1 LGHNA and CDR2 YNFKEQ. The CDR3 covers 13 residues. This clonotype originated in a woman between 25 and 40 years old in good health and CMV-seronegative. The chain has TRBV4-2 and TRBJ2-7; D is perhaps TRBD2 (6 bases). The sample consisted of PBMCs. The CDR3 DNA is TGTGCCAGCAGCCAGGAACTAGCAGGCGAGCAGTACTTC. Its translation: CASSQELAGEQYF.